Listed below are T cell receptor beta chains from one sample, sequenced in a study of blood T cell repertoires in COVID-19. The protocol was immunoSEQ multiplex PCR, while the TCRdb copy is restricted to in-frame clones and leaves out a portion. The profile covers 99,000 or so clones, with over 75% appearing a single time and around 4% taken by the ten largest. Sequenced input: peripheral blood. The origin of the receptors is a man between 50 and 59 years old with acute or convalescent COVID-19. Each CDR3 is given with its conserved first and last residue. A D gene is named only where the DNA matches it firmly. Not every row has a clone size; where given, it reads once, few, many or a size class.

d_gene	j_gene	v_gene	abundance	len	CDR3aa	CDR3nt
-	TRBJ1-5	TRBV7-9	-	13	CASSKFVDQPQHF	TGTGCCAGCAGCAAATTCGTCGATCAGCCCCAGCATTTT
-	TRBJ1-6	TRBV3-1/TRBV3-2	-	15	CASSQVNGGNSPLHF	TGTGCCAGCAGCCAAGTAAATGGGGGCAATTCACCCCTCCACTTT
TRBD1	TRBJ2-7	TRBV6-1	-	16	CASSVENLRGPYEQYF	TGTGCCAGCAGTGTGGAAAACCTGAGGGGGCCCTACGAGCAGTACTTC
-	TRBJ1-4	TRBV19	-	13	CASSTATNEKLFF	TGTGCCAGTAGTACAGCAACTAATGAAAAACTGTTTTTT
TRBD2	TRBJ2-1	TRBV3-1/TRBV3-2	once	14	CASSQTSGPNEQFF	TGTGCCAGCAGCCAGACTAGCGGGCCAAATGAGCAGTTCTTC
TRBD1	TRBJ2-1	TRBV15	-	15	CATSTVRGLGNEQFF	TGTGCCACCAGCACCGTCAGGGGGCTCGGGAATGAGCAGTTCTTC
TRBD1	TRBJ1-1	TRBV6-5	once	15	CASSLPGQGNTEAFF	TGTGCCAGCAGCCTTCCGGGACAGGGGAACACTGAAGCTTTCTTT
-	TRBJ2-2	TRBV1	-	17	CTSSQDFSGGYTGELFF	TGCACCAGCAGCCAAGATTTTAGCGGGGGGTACACCGGGGAGCTGTTTTTT
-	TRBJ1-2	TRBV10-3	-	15	CAISDQGFGYNGYTF	TGTGCCATCAGCGACCAGGGGTTTGGATATAATGGCTACACCTTC
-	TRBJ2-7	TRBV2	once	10	CASIGYEQYF	TGTGCCAGCATCGGTTACGAGCAGTACTTC
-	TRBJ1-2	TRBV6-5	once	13	CASRENSQGGYTF	TGTGCCAGCAGAGAGAACAGCCAGGGGGGCTACACCTTC
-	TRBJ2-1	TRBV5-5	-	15	CASSSSASSYNEQFF	TGTGCCAGCAGCTCCTCCGCTAGCTCCTACAATGAGCAGTTCTTC
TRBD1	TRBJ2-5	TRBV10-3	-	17	CAISEARDSPRAETQYF	TGTGCCATCAGTGAGGCGAGGGACAGTCCTAGGGCGGAGACCCAGTACTTC
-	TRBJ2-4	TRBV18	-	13	CASSLSGKNIQYF	TGTGCCAGCTCCCTCAGCGGAAAAAACATTCAGTACTTC
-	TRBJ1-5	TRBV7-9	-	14	CASSLEHSNQPQHF	TGTGCCAGCAGCTTAGAGCATAGCAATCAGCCCCAGCATTTT
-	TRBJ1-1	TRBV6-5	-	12	CASSSMTGEAFF	TGTGCCAGCAGTTCCATGACAGGAGAAGCTTTCTTT
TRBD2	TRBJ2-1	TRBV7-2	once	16	CASSFTSALTYNEQFF	TGTGCCAGCAGCTTTACTAGCGCACTAACCTACAATGAGCAGTTCTTC
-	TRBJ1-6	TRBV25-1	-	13	CASSPRSDSPLHF	TGTGCCAGCAGCCCTCGGTCGGATTCACCCCTCCACTTT
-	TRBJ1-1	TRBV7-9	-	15	CASSLVPGLATEAFF	TGTGCCAGCAGCTTAGTCCCGGGGTTGGCCACTGAAGCTTTCTTT
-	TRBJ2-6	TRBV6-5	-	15	CASKEGPSWANVLTF	TGTGCCAGCAAAGAGGGCCCCTCTTGGGCCAACGTCCTGACTTTC
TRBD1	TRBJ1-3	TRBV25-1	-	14	CASRTPGQGSTIYF	TGTGCCAGCAGAACCCCCGGACAGGGGAGCACCATATATTTT
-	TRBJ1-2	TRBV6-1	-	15	CASSEPGGILYGYTF	TGTGCCAGCAGTGAGCCCGGGGGGATCCTCTATGGCTACACCTTC
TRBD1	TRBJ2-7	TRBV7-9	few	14	CASSDDRASYEQYF	TGTGCCAGCAGCGATGACAGGGCGTCCTACGAGCAGTACTTC
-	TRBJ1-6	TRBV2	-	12	CASSNRESPLHF	TGTGCCAGCAGTAACAGGGAATCACCCCTCCACTTT
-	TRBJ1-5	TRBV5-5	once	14	CASSLGQGTQPQHF	TGTGCCAGCAGCTTGGGGCAGGGTACACAGCCCCAGCATTTT
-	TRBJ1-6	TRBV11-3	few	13	CASSLDQNSPLHF	TGTGCCAGCAGCTTAGATCAGAATTCACCCCTCCACTTT
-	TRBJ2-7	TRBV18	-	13	CASSPPGGYEQYF	TGTGCCAGCTCACCACCGGGGGGCTACGAGCAGTACTTC
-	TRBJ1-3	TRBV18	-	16	CASSGRTLSSGNTIYF	TGTGCCAGCTCGGGCCGGACTCTAAGCTCTGGAAACACCATATATTTT
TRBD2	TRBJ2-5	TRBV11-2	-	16	CASSLRLAGNQETQYF	TGTGCCAGCAGCTTAAGACTAGCGGGGAACCAAGAGACCCAGTACTTC
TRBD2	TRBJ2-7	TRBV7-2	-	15	CASSWGGGTPHEQYF	TGTGCCAGCAGCTGGGGGGGAGGAACTCCCCACGAGCAGTACTTC
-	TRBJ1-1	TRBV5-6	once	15	CASRLVAGTNTEAFF	TGTGCCAGCAGGTTGGTTGCGGGCACGAACACTGAAGCTTTCTTT
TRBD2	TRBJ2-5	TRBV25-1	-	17	CASSERASGLGGETQYF	TGTGCCAGCAGTGAAAGGGCTAGCGGTCTGGGCGGGGAGACCCAGTACTTC
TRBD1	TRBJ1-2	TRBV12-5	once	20	CASGLVRSPPGQAYNYGYTF	TGTGCTAGTGGTTTGGTACGGTCCCCACCTGGACAGGCTTATAACTATGGCTACACCTTC
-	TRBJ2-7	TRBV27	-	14	CASSSSTGPHEQYF	-
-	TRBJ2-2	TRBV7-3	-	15	CASSLTGVKTGELFF	TGTGCCAGCAGCTTAACTGGAGTAAAGACCGGGGAGCTGTTTTTT
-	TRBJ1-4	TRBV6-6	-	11	CASATGGKLFF	TGTGCCAGCGCAACAGGTGGAAAACTGTTTTTT
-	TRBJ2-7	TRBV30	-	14	CAWSDGPGVYEQYF	TGTGCCTGGAGTGACGGACCAGGGGTGTACGAGCAGTACTTC
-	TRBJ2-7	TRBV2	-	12	CASSPSGYEQYF	TGTGCCAGCAGCCCCTCGGGCTACGAGCAGTACTTC
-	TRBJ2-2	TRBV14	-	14	CASSQARIAGELFF	TGTGCCAGCAGCCAAGCCCGTATCGCCGGGGAGCTGTTTTTT
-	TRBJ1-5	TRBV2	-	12	CASSPMSGAEHF	TGTGCCAGCAGTCCAATGTCAGGGGCAGAGCATTTT
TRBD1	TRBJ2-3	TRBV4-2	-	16	CASSQERGPVSDTQYF	TGTGCCAGCAGCCAAGAGAGGGGGCCGGTATCAGATACGCAGTATTTT
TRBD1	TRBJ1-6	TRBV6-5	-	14	CASSYGQGGSPLHF	TGTGCCAGCAGTTACGGACAGGGTGGCTCACCCCTCCACTTT
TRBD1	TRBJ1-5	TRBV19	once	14	CASSIRDSDQPQHF	TGTGCCAGTAGTATCCGGGACAGTGATCAGCCCCAGCATTTT